This T cell receptor (beta chain) was captured by sequencing in a study of cytomegalovirus exposure and HLA in healthy donors. General study points: V- and J-gene trimming in TCR beta was tied to a missense DCLRE1C variant by an analysis performed later.

The PCR employed 60 Vbeta primers together with 13 Jbeta primers. Assay: immunoSEQ multiplex PCR; the TCRdb copy retains only in-frame clones and omits some. Of 90,000 or so clones listed, 75% to 85% were seen once; the top ten hold less than 40%. The CDR3 is 14 residues long. Trimming left V 5 bases short and J 2 bases short, with 12 bases between. CDR1 and CDR2 (germline): MNHNS, SASEGT. With regard to this clone: What it recognizes is unknown.

This receptor was identified in a man over 45 in good health and CMV-seropositive. The chain combines TRBV6-1 with TRBJ1-1, with unresolved D. Sample: PBMCs. Here the CDR3 DNA reads TGTGCCAGCAGTCATTCCCCAGATAACACTGAAGCTTTCTTT. Translating it yields CASSHSPDNTEAFF.